These 30 T cell receptor beta chains originate from one sample sequenced in a study of immune heterogeneity within non-small cell lung tumors. TCRs were amplified from about 560 ng gDNA of bulk tumor per sample. Primary tumors were biopsied several times each, far apart, intraoperatively. Enrolled individuals presented with untreated, newly diagnosed non-small cell lung cancer and received curative surgery. Amplifying TCR beta CDR3 involved multiplex PCR carried out with 32 V and 13 J primers. TCRdb re-derived calls from the multiplex PCR reads in MiXCR, one entry per CDR3 protein. The profile shows some 11,000 distinct CDR3 sequences, under 25% of them singletons. Sequencing used lung tumor tissue. The source is a man in his 60s with non-small cell lung cancer.

This clonotype was counted between two and nine times. The V call is TRBV5-1, the J call TRBJ2-1; perhaps TRBD2 as D (5 bases). The length of the CDR3 is 12 residues. The V gene's germline CDR1 is SGHRS and CDR2 YFSETQ. Trimming took 4 bases from V and 10 from J, leaving 12 bases between them. CDR3 in DNA: TGCGCCAGCAGCCAGGACTGGTCGGAGCAGTTCTTC. This gives the protein CASSQDWSEQFF.

This clonotype was recorded many times. The CDR3 region has the DNA TGCGCCAGCAGTGAAAGGGGGGCGCCGACTGAAGCTTTCTTT. Its translation: CASSERGAPTEAFF. The V gene is TRBV10-1, the J gene TRBJ1-1, with D perhaps matching TRBD1 (6 bases). This CDR3 region has 14 residues. Germline CDR1 WNHNN, CDR2 SYGVQD (reference sequence). Trimming took 3 bases from V and 5 from J, leaving 13 bases between them.

Within the sample, this clonotype is medium-sized. The V and J genes are TRBV6-5 and TRBJ2-1; 11 nucleotides line up with TRBD2. J lost 5 bases, V lost 2 bases, and 2 bases had no gene match. This CDR3 comprises 15 residues. Germline CDR1 and CDR2: MNHEY and SVGAGI. DNA of the CDR3: TGTGCCAGCAGTTACGGACTAGCGGGCCACAATGAGCAGTTCTTC. This encodes CASSYGLAGHNEQFF.

This clonotype was detected a few times. The genes are TRBV7-6 and TRBJ1-1; 7 positions match TRBD1. The CDR3 sequence is 12 residues long. The germline V gene has CDR1 SGHVS and CDR2 FNYEAQ. V trimming: 8 bases; J trimming: 6 bases; junction bases outside the gene matches: 6. The CDR3 sequence: CASGRDSSEAFF. CDR3 nucleotide sequence: TGTGCCAGCGGGAGGGACAGTTCTGAAGCTTTCTTT.

This clonotype is judged medium-sized. The V and J genes are TRBV7-9 and TRBJ1-2; TRBD1 is a possible D gene (5 bases). This CDR3 spans 15 amino acids. The V and J ends lost 5 bases and 5 bases respectively, with 18 bases between them. Germline CDR1 is SEHNR and CDR2 is FQNEAQ (reference sequence). The CDR3 sequence is CASSTPQGTVYGYTF. As DNA, the CDR3 is TGTGCCAGCAGCACCCCCCAGGGAACCGTTTATGGCTACACCTTC.

This clonotype was detected only a few times. Sequence at one end of the junction differs from germline and may be a read error. The genes are TRBV2 and TRBJ2-1; no clear D. The CDR3 covers 12 residues. Germline CDR1 SNHLY, CDR2 FYNNEI. The CDR3 is CASSEGWHEQFF. DNA of the CDR3: TGTGCCAGCAGCGAAGGGTGGCATGAGCAGTTCTTC.

This clonotype is labeled as medium-sized. DNA for the CDR3: TGTGCCAGCAGTACCCGCGGACAGGTTTCCTATGGCTACACCTTC. Its translation is CASSTRGQVSYGYTF. The rearrangement uses TRBV6-1 and TRBJ1-2; 7 positions agree with TRBD1. This CDR3 region has 15 residues. Per the germline V gene, CDR1 is MNHNS and CDR2 is SASEGT. V shed 5 bases and J 4 bases; nucleotides not matched to a gene: 10.

V gene TRBV6-1 combines with J gene TRBJ2-2, with D tentatively TRBD1 (6 bases). Germline lookup yields CDR1 MNHNS and CDR2 SASEGT. Trimming stripped 6 bases from V and 3 bases from J, with 14 bases between. CDR3 length: 15 residues. CDR3 in DNA: TGTGCCAGCAGAAGTATAGGACAGTACACCGGGGAGCTGTTTTTT. Protein: CASRSIGQYTGELFF.

This clonotype was counted ten times or more. V usage is TRBV6-1 and J usage is TRBJ1-4, with a weak D call TRBD1 (5 bases). V shed 6 bases and J shed 4 bases, with 12 bases lying between them. CDR1 is MNHNS, CDR2 SASEGT, per germline. The CDR3 sequence is 14 residues long. CDR3: CASSETDLNEKLFF. The CDR3 nucleotides are TGTGCCAGCAGCGAGACAGACCTTAATGAAAAACTGTTTTTT.

Judged by abundance, this clonotype is medium-sized. The chain employs TRBV28 and TRBJ2-1; D not certain. CDR1 and CDR2 from the germline V gene are MDHEN and SYDVKM. With 3 bases removed from V and 4 bases from J, the gap between germline ends came to 13 bases. This CDR3 spans 15 amino acids. In DNA, the CDR3 is TGTGCCAGCAGTTTGGTTGCTAGTGCGTACAATGAGCAGTTCTTC. As protein: CASSLVASAYNEQFF.

This clonotype is termed medium-sized (0.01 to 0.1%). The chain links TRBV6-1 to TRBJ1-2; D not resolved. The CDR3 covers 14 residues. In germline, CDR1 is MNHNS, CDR2 SASEGT. V was pared by 2 bases and J by 2 bases, with 9 bases between. The CDR3 is CASSELSGNYGYTF. The CDR3 DNA reads TGTGCCAGCAGTGAACTGAGCGGGAACTATGGCTACACCTTC.

By sample share, this clonotype is medium-sized (0.01 to 0.1%). The chain has TRBV10-1 and TRBJ1-1; 7 nucleotides line up with TRBD1. There are 14 residues in the CDR3. V dropped 4 bases and J dropped 4; count of bases not matched to a gene: 6. Germline V gene data show CDR1 as WNHNN and CDR2 as SYGVQD (reference sequence). The CDR3 loop is CASSVGGKGTEAFF. CDR3 DNA sequence: TGCGCCAGCAGTGTAGGGGGCAAGGGCACTGAAGCTTTCTTT.

This clonotype was observed at least ten times. The V gene is TRBV5-1, the J gene TRBJ2-3, with D tentatively TRBD2 (6 bases). This CDR3 has 15 residues. Trimming took 1 base from V and 0 from J, leaving 9 bases between them. Germline V gene sequence: CDR1 SGHRS, CDR2 YFSETQ. CDR3 sequence: CASSLSGLSTDTQYF. CDR3 DNA: TGCGCCAGCAGCTTGTCGGGACTTAGCACAGATACGCAGTATTTT.

This rearrangement joins TRBV6-2 or TRBV6-3 to TRBJ2-1; TRBD2 agrees at 8 bases. The length of the CDR3 is 14 residues. V shed 4 bases, J shed 2 bases, and the junction held 1 base outside the gene matches. Per the germline V gene, CDR1 is MNHEY and CDR2 is SVGEGT. The DNA of the CDR3 is TGTGCCAGCAGTTTAGCGGGGACCTACAATGAGCAGTTCTTC. Translated: CASSLAGTYNEQFF.

Within the sample, this clonotype is large. The CDR3: CASSGRGPEEQYF. CDR3 bases: TGTGCCAGTAGCGGCAGGGGGCCGGAAGAGCAGTACTTC. This rearrangement joins TRBV19 to TRBJ2-7, with 8 bases aligning to TRBD1. The V and J ends lost 6 bases and 7 bases, in that order; junction bases with no gene match: 8. Germline V gives CDR1 LNHDA, CDR2 SQIVND (reference sequence). This CDR3 has 13 residues. The complete variable domain, with remaining parts taken from reference TRBV19 and TRBJ2-7, reads DGGITQSPKYLFRKEGQNVTLSCEQNLNHDAMYWYRQDPGQGLRLIYYSQIVNDFQKGDIAEGYSVSREKKESFPLTVTSAQKNPTAFYLCASSGRGPEEQYFGPGTRLTVT.

In this sample, this clonotype is medium-sized (0.01 to 0.1%). The V call is TRBV27, the J call TRBJ2-6, with D perhaps TRBD2 (5 bases). The CDR3 extends over 16 amino acids. Between the trimmed V and J ends, which lost 5 bases and 0 bases, there was a span of 11 bases. From germline, CDR1 is MNHEY and CDR2 SMNVEV (reference sequence). CDR3 region: CASSRGRFSGANVLTF. As DNA, the CDR3 is TGTGCCAGCAGTCGGGGTCGCTTCTCTGGGGCCAACGTCCTGACTTTC.

The chain carries TRBV12-3 or TRBV12-4 and TRBJ2-7, with D tentatively TRBD2 (5 bases). This CDR3 is 14 amino acids long. With 6 bases removed from V and 5 bases from J, the gap between germline ends came to 17 bases. For the CDR3, the DNA is TGTGCCAGCAGCCGTGGCGTGGGAGAAGACGAGCAGTACTTC. Encoded protein: CASSRGVGEDEQYF.

This clonotype appeared many times. The chain joins TRBV6-1 to TRBJ1-1; 7 bases line up with TRBD1. Looked up from germline, CDR1 is MNHNS and CDR2 is SASEGT. J gave up 2 bases and V 7 bases, and 10 bases lay outside the gene matches. The length of the CDR3 is 15 residues. The CDR3 loop is CASIHTGQPNTEAFF. The CDR3 DNA is TGTGCCAGCATCCATACGGGACAGCCCAACACTGAAGCTTTCTTT.

The rearrangement joins TRBV5-6 to TRBJ2-3; 7 bases are shared with TRBD1. CDR1 is SGHDT and CDR2 is YYEEEE in the germline V gene. The ends lost 0 bases at V and 4 bases at J; junction bases unmatched: 8. This CDR3 region has 16 residues. The CDR3 bases are TGTGCCAGCAGCTTGGGGACAGGACCGGTCGCAGATACGCAGTATTTT. It specifies CASSLGTGPVADTQYF.

Concerning this clonotype: One junction end disagrees with the germline gene, perhaps due to a read error. The gene calls are TRBV11-3 and TRBJ2-7, with D perhaps TRBD1 (6 bases). The length of the CDR3 is 14 residues. CDR1 is SGHNT and CDR2 is YENEEA in the germline V gene. CDR3 residues: CASSLSDSSYEQYF. CDR3 bases: TGTGCCAGTAGCTTATCGGACAGCTCCTACGAGCAGTACTTC. Variable domain in full (rest from reference TRBV11-3 and TRBJ2-7): EAGVVQSPRYKIIEKKQPVAFWCNPISGHNTLYWYLQNLGQGPELLIRYENEEAVDDSQLPKDRFSAERLKGVDSTLKIQPAELGDSAVYLCASSLSDSSYEQYFGPGTRLTVT.

This rearrangement joins TRBV5-1 to TRBJ2-2, with D possibly matching TRBD1 (6 bases). CDR3 length: 18 amino acids. Germline V gene lookup returns CDR1 SGHRS and CDR2 YFSETQ. V was shortened by 1 base and J by 2 bases, with 18 bases between the two germline ends. The CDR3 DNA follows: TGCGCCAGCAGCTTGTCCGACAGGCCTTCAGCTAACACCGGGGAGCTGTTTTTT. Amino acid sequence: CASSLSDRPSANTGELFF.

Many counts were recorded for this clonotype. This chain links TRBV5-1 with TRBJ1-4; D call uncertain. The V gene's germline CDR1 is SGHRS and CDR2 YFSETQ. This CDR3 spans 15 amino acids. Trimming stripped 4 bases from V and 0 bases from J, with 10 bases between. DNA for the CDR3: TGCGCCAGCAGCGCCCGAGTGGCAACTAATGAAAAACTGTTTTTT. Protein product: CASSARVATNEKLFF.

The rearrangement uses TRBV19 and TRBJ1-1, with D unclear. The CDR3 length is 14 residues. The germline CDR1 and CDR2 sequences are LNHDA and SQIVND (reference sequence). Trimming stripped 4 bases from V and 1 base from J, with 10 bases between. CDR3 loop: CASSKEQKNTEAFF. As DNA, the CDR3 is TGTGCCAGTAGTAAAGAACAGAAGAACACTGAAGCTTTCTTT.

Points on this clonotype: Being one base from a much bigger clone, this may be a read error. The chain links TRBV7-8 to TRBJ2-2, with D possibly being TRBD1 (7 bases). V dropped 8 bases and J dropped 4 bases, with 17 bases sitting between them. Germline V lookup: CDR1 SGHVS, CDR2 FQNEAQ. This CDR3 region has 15 residues. The CDR3 spells CASGTGDRRTGELFF. The CDR3 DNA reads TGTGCCAGCGGCACGGGGGACAGACGCACCGGGGAGCTGTTTTTT.

By its share, this clonotype is medium-sized. This chain links TRBV6-2 or TRBV6-3 with TRBJ1-1, with a tentative D call TRBD1 (5 bases). The CDR3 sequence is 13 residues long. Deletions cut 6 bases from V and 1 base from J, with 9 bases between. Germline V gives CDR1 MNHEY, CDR2 SVGEGT. CDR3 amino acids: CASSTRENTEAFF. The DNA for the CDR3 is TGTGCCAGCAGCACCAGGGAGAACACTGAAGCTTTCTTT.

This clonotype came up many times. The chain is built from TRBV20-1 and TRBJ2-7, with 7 bases aligning to TRBD2. This CDR3 has 15 amino acids. Germline lookup yields CDR1 DFQATT and CDR2 SNEGSKA (reference sequence). Trimming removed 0 bases from V and 2 bases from J; junction bases left unmatched: 7. This CDR3 is CSARDLASGTYEQYF. In DNA form, the CDR3 reads TGCAGTGCTAGAGATCTGGCTAGCGGTACCTACGAGCAGTACTTC.

The V call is TRBV10-1, the J call TRBJ2-1; D call uncertain. V lost 2 bases, J lost 9 bases, and 14 bases lay in between. Germline CDR1 reads WNHNN; CDR2 reads SYGVQD (reference sequence). This CDR3 is built from 14 residues. This CDR3 is CASSESTARAEQFF. Written as DNA, the CDR3 is TGCGCCAGCAGTGAGAGCACAGCTCGCGCTGAGCAGTTCTTC.

This clonotype was picked up a small number of times. The J gene is TRBJ2-2, the V gene TRBV20-1; 11 bases match TRBD2. J gave up 6 bases and V 5 bases, and 11 bases lay outside the gene matches. Germline CDR1 reads DFQATT; CDR2 reads SNEGSKA (reference sequence). CDR3 length: 16 amino acids. CDR3: CSASPGSGRGAGELFF. The CDR3, as DNA: TGCAGTGCTTCCCCGGGTAGCGGGAGGGGGGCCGGGGAGCTGTTTTTT.

In its sample, this clonotype ranks as medium-sized. The chain carries TRBV15 and TRBJ1-5; D not resolved. V lost 0 bases and J 7 bases, leaving 10 bases between the germline ends. Germline V gene sequence: CDR1 LNHNV, CDR2 YYDKDF (reference sequence). The CDR3 has 14 amino acids. Here the CDR3 DNA reads TGTGCCACCAGCAGAGATGATCTTAGCCAGCCCCAGCATTTT. Protein: CATSRDDLSQPQHF.

CDR3: CASSPGLAVYNEQFF. CDR3 sequence (DNA): TGTGCCAGCAGCCCGGGACTAGCGGTATACAATGAGCAGTTCTTC. The chain links TRBV6-1 to TRBJ2-1; 11 nucleotides line up with TRBD2. Trimming removed 6 bases from V and 4 bases from J; junction bases left unmatched: 5. Germline values: CDR1 MNHNS, CDR2 SASEGT. This CDR3 has 15 residues.